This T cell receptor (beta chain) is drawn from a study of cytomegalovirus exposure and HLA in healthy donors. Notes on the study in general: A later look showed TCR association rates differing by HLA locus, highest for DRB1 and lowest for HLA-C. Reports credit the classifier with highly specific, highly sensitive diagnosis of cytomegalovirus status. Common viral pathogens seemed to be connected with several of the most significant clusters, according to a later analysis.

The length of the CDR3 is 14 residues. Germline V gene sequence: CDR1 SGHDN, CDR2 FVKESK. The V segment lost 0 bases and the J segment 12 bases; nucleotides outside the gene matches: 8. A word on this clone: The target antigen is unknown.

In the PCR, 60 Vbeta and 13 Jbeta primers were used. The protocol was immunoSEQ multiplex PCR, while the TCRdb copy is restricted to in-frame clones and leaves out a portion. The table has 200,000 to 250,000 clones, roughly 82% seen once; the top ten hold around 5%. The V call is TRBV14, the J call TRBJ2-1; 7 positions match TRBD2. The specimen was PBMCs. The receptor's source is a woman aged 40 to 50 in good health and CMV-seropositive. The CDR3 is CASSQDWASGGQFF. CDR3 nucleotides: TGTGCCAGCAGCCAAGATTGGGCTAGCGGTGGGCAGTTCTTC.